The sequence of this TCR beta chain was determined in a study of blood T cell repertoires in COVID-19. On the study more broadly: Spain, Italy and the United States supplied samples that represented acute and convalescent COVID-19.

This clone came up once. Clones were sequenced by immunoSEQ multiplex PCR, and TCRdb holds only the in-frame ones, with some missing. In the table there are about 120,000 clones, over 65% of which are singletons. The germline V gene has CDR1 SGHTA and CDR2 FQGTGA. V was clipped by 8 bases and J by 0 bases, with 6 bases between them. The CDR3 sequence is 12 residues long. This rearrangement joins TRBV7-3 to TRBJ2-3; D ambiguous. This TCR was recovered from a man in his fifties or sixties with acute or convalescent COVID-19. Specimen: peripheral blood. The CDR3 DNA is TGTGCCAGCGGTACTAGCACAGATACGCAGTATTTT. It yields the protein CASGTSTDTQYF.